This entry features one T cell receptor (beta chain) sequence. The entry originates in a study of cytomegalovirus exposure and HLA in healthy donors. Germline CDR1 MDHEN, CDR2 SYDVKM. V shed 5 bases and J shed 4 bases, with 9 bases lying between them. The CDR3 sequence is 12 residues long. The PCR was carried out with 60 Vbeta primers and 13 Jbeta primers. Sequenced by immunoSEQ multiplex PCR; TCRdb stores in-frame clones only, minus some. This table has roughly 150,000 clones, just over 75% appearing once. V and J are TRBV28 and TRBJ2-7; tentative D call: TRBD1 (5 bases). This receptor was taken from a man aged 35 to 55 in good health and CMV-seronegative. Sequencing used PBMCs. The CDR3 reads CASSLNRYEQYF. CDR3 nucleotides: TGTGCCAGCAGTCTAAACAGGTACGAGCAGTACTTC.